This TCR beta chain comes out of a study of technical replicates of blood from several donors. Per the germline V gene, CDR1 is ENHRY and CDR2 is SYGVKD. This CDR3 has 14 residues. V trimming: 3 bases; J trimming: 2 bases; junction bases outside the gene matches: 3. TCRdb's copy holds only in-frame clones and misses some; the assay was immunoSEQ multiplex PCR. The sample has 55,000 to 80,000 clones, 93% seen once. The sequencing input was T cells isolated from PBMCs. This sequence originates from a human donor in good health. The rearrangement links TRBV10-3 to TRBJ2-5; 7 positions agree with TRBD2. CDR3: CAISDLAEQETQYF. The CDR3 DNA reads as TGTGCCATCAGTGACCTAGCGGAGCAAGAGACCCAGTACTTC.